This entry is about one T cell receptor (beta chain). Its antigen is as yet unknown. This specimen belongs to a study of cytomegalovirus exposure and HLA in healthy donors. Whole-study context: Genetic ancestry analysis placed around 76% of the roughly 400 donors that were genotyped in the Caucasian-associated cluster.

General study points: The productive fraction for most TCR beta V segments was about 87% or about 30% in an earlier analysis.

Primers: 60 Vbeta forward and 13 Jbeta reverse. In the authors' methods: Later, roughly 86 million unique TCR beta chains were counted in an analysis, and approximately 10 million of them were shared. Sequenced by immunoSEQ multiplex PCR; TCRdb stores in-frame clones only, minus some. V, J and clone size reflect that table, while D and trimming were determined from the DNA. The sample includes more than 80,000 clones, 65% to 80% of them seen just once. The ends lost 6 bases at V and 8 bases at J; junction bases unmatched: 15. From germline, CDR1 is MNHEY and CDR2 SMNVEV (reference sequence). This CDR3 has 16 amino acids.

The chain recombines TRBV27 with TRBJ2-1, with TRBD2 matching over 8 bases. The sequencing input was PBMCs. This sequence originates from a woman between 65 and 79 years old in good health and CMV-seropositive. CDR3 amino acids: CASSPQGGAGADEQFF. The CDR3 DNA reads TGTGCCAGCAGCCCCCAGGGAGGAGCGGGAGCGGATGAGCAGTTCTTC.